Below are 5 T cell receptor beta chains sequenced from a single sample in a study. TCRdb recomputed calls from the 5' RACE reads with MiXCR, one row per CDR3 protein. The profile shows roughly 50,000 distinct CDR3 sequences, about 25% of them singletons. Sequencing was performed on tumor-infiltrating naive CD4+ T cells sorted from the breast tumor. Stated subset: naive CD4+ T cells, CD4+CD45RA+CD25-. The receptor set was obtained from a female donor with breast cancer.

This clonotype was detected a few times. V and J are TRBV29-1 and TRBJ1-3; unclear D gene. Between the trimmed V and J ends, which lost 5 bases and 4 bases, there was a span of 9 bases. There are 12 residues in the CDR3. Per the germline V gene, CDR1 is SQVTM and CDR2 is ANQGSEA. CDR3 in amino acids: CSVKGFGNTIYF. CDR3 DNA sequence: TGCAGCGTTAAAGGTTTCGGAAACACCATATATTTT.

Of note for this clonotype: A much larger clone lies one base from this, so it may be a read error. The V and J genes are TRBV11-2 and TRBJ2-5, with D uncertain. The CDR3 has 13 amino acids. Germline V gene sequence: CDR1 SGHAT, CDR2 FQNNGV. V was cut by 8 bases and J by 4 bases, with 14 bases left in between. Written as DNA, the CDR3 is TGTGCCAGCCGCTCTGCACAGCGAGAGACCCAGTACTTC. This translates into CASRSAQRETQYF.

This clonotype was picked up a small number of times. The gene calls are TRBV4-1 and TRBJ2-2; D perhaps matches TRBD2 (6 bases). Trimming took off 5 bases at V and 5 bases at J, with 9 bases between the two ends. In germline, CDR1 is MGHRA, CDR2 YSYEKL. The CDR3 consists of 13 residues. The CDR3 sequence: CASSSRETGELFF. CDR3 nucleotides: TGCGCCAGCAGCTCCCGGGAGACCGGGGAGCTGTTTTTT.

This clonotype has a handful of counts. The genes are TRBV7-8 and TRBJ1-1, with D hard to call. Per germline, CDR1 SGHVS and CDR2 FQNEAQ. Trimming pared 1 base from V and 0 bases from J, leaving 15 bases between. The CDR3 totals 17 residues. CDR3 bases: TGTGCCAGCAGCTTAGAAGGGCGGCAGAGCCTGAACACTGAAGCTTTCTTT. It translates to CASSLEGRQSLNTEAFF.

The table lists this clonotype with many counts. The CDR3, as DNA: TGTGCCAGCAGTGAAAGGAGCAGGGGAATTGTTGAGACCCAGTACTTC. Its protein product is CASSERSRGIVETQYF. The chain joins TRBV6-1 to TRBJ2-5, with a tentative D call TRBD1 (6 bases). Germline values: CDR1 MNHNS, CDR2 SASEGT. V lost 2 bases to trimming and J lost 5 bases, with 18 bases between them. This CDR3 has 16 amino acids.